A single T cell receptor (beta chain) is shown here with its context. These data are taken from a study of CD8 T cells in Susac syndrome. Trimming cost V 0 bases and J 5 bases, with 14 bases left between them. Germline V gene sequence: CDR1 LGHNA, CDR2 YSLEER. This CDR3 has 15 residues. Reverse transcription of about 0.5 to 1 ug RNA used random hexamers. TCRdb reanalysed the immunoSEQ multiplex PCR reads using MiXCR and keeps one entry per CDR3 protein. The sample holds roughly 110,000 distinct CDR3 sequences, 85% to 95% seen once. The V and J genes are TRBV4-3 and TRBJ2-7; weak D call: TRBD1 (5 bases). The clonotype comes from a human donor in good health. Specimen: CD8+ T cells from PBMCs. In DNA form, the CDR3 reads TGCGCCAGCAGCCAAGACGAAACAGGAGAAGACGAGCAGTACTTC. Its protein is CASSQDETGEDEQYF.